Listed below are T cell receptor beta chains from one sample, sequenced in a study of cytomegalovirus exposure and HLA in healthy donors. Clones were sequenced by immunoSEQ multiplex PCR, and TCRdb holds only the in-frame ones, with some missing. The sample contains 70,000 to 90,000 clones, 70% to 90% of which appear only once. The sample comprised PBMCs. These receptors all stem from a man under 40 in good health and CMV-seronegative. Both conserved end residues are part of each CDR3. Fields, in order: V gene, J gene, clone size, D gene, CDR3 protein, CDR3 DNA. A D gene is named only where the DNA matches it firmly. For some rows the clone size is stated as once, few or many, or as a class when expanded; others skip it.

TRBV7-8	TRBJ2-3	.	TRBD2	CASSPPASGRWADTQYF	TGTGCCAGCAGCCCGCCCGCCAGCGGGAGGTGGGCAGATACGCAGTATTTT
TRBV28	TRBJ2-7	.	.	CASNGPVAGRSSYEQYF	TGTGCCAGCAATGGCCCGGTGGCGGGGAGAAGCTCCTACGAGCAGTACTTC
TRBV10-3	TRBJ2-1	.	TRBD2	CATRAGTSGHNEQFF	TGTGCCACACGGGCGGGGACTAGCGGACACAATGAGCAGTTCTTC
TRBV7-2	TRBJ2-5	.	TRBD2	CASSLAIAGGLFSSQETQYF	TGTGCCAGCAGCTTAGCGATAGCGGGGGGGCTTTTCAGTTCCCAAGAGACCCAGTACTTC
TRBV5-1	TRBJ1-4	once	TRBD1	CASSGTGDREKLFF	TGCGCCAGCAGCGGAACAGGGGATCGTGAAAAACTGTTTTTT
TRBV6-5	TRBJ2-7	.	TRBD1	CASSYSGVTGTYEQYF	TGTGCCAGCAGTTACTCGGGTGTGACAGGGACCTACGAGCAGTACTTC
TRBV6-5	TRBJ1-4	few	.	CASRLDSIPEKLFF	TGTGCCAGCAGACTTGACAGCATACCTGAAAAACTGTTTTTT
TRBV9	TRBJ2-7	.	TRBD1	CASSARQGTYEQYF	TGTGCCAGCAGCGCGCGACAGGGAACCTACGAGCAGTACTTC
TRBV7-2	TRBJ2-5	.	.	CASSLLETQYF	TGTGCCAGCAGCTTACTGGAGACCCAGTACTTC
TRBV6-6	TRBJ1-2	.	.	CASRREGDGYTF	TGTGCCAGCAGGCGAGAGGGAGATGGCTACACCTTC
TRBV7-2	TRBJ1-1	.	TRBD1	CASSSGQGITEAFF	TGTGCCAGCAGCTCTGGACAGGGGATCACTGAAGCTTTCTTT
TRBV5-1	TRBJ2-3	.	TRBD2	CASSLAIAGGTDTQYF	TGCGCCAGCAGCTTGGCCATAGCGGGAGGCACAGATACGCAGTATTTT
TRBV4-3	TRBJ1-4	.	.	CASSQGERGYNEKLFF	TGCGCCAGCAGCCAAGGCGAAAGGGGTTATAATGAAAAACTGTTTTTT
TRBV18	TRBJ2-1	few	TRBD2	CASSPGLAGSGEQFF	TGTGCCAGCTCACCAGGTCTAGCGGGGAGTGGTGAGCAGTTCTTC
TRBV10-1	TRBJ1-1	.	.	CASSWTPGGDPYTEAFF	TGCGCCAGCAGCTGGACACCGGGGGGAGATCCGTACACTGAAGCTTTCTTT
TRBV7-8	TRBJ1-6	.	TRBD1	CASSLYRVPGQGKNYSPLHF	TGTGCCAGCAGCTTATATAGAGTCCCGGGACAGGGGAAAAATTATTCACCCCTCCACTTT
TRBV5-1	TRBJ1-2	few	TRBD1	CASSLGGTGDGYTF	TGCGCCAGCAGCCTTGGTGGGACAGGGGATGGCTACACCTTC
TRBV28	TRBJ1-2	.	.	CASSLLGDSVTYGYTF	TGTGCCAGCAGTTTATTAGGCGACAGCGTAACCTATGGCTACACCTTC
TRBV19	TRBJ1-1	.	TRBD1	CASSRTGSLIRTEAFF	TGTGCCAGTAGTAGGACAGGCAGTTTGATTCGCACTGAAGCTTTCTTT
TRBV18	TRBJ2-7	few	.	CASSPGTGTTPYEQYF	TGTGCCAGCTCACCGGGAACCGGGACAACCCCCTACGAGCAGTACTTC
TRBV11-3	TRBJ2-5	.	TRBD2	CASAGGQGQETQYF	TGTGCCAGCGCGGGGGGGCAGGGCCAAGAGACCCAGTACTTC
TRBV19	TRBJ2-4	.	.	CASVERGPFYIQYF	TGTGCCAGTGTCGAAAGAGGGCCATTCTACATTCAGTACTTC
TRBV4-2	TRBJ1-6	.	.	CASSQGSGLNSPLHF	TGTGCCAGCAGCCAAGGGTCAGGGCTTAATTCACCCCTCCACTTT
TRBV29-1	TRBJ1-5	.	.	CSVVGGQNQPQHF	TGCAGCGTTGTAGGAGGACAGAATCAGCCCCAGCATTTT
TRBV10-3	TRBJ1-1	.	TRBD1	CAIRDRGKNTEAFF	TGTGCCATCAGGGACAGGGGCAAGAACACTGAAGCTTTCTTT
TRBV19	TRBJ1-2	.	.	CASRLGEYGYTF	TGTGCCAGTAGGTTAGGGGAATATGGCTACACCTTC
TRBV4-2	TRBJ1-5	.	.	CASRGGANWPQHF	TGTGCCAGCCGGGGGGGGGCGAATTGGCCCCAGCATTTT
TRBV18	TRBJ2-2	.	.	CASSPPGQTGELFF	TGTGCCAGCTCACCCCCAGGGCAGACCGGGGAGCTGTTTTTT
TRBV28	TRBJ1-6	few	TRBD1	CASNLQGGGNSPLHF	TGTGCCAGCAACCTACAGGGGGGCGGGAATTCACCCCTCCACTTT
TRBV27	TRBJ2-3	.	.	CASSPFGTDTQYF	TGTGCCAGCTCTCCCTTCGGCACAGATACGCAGTATTTT